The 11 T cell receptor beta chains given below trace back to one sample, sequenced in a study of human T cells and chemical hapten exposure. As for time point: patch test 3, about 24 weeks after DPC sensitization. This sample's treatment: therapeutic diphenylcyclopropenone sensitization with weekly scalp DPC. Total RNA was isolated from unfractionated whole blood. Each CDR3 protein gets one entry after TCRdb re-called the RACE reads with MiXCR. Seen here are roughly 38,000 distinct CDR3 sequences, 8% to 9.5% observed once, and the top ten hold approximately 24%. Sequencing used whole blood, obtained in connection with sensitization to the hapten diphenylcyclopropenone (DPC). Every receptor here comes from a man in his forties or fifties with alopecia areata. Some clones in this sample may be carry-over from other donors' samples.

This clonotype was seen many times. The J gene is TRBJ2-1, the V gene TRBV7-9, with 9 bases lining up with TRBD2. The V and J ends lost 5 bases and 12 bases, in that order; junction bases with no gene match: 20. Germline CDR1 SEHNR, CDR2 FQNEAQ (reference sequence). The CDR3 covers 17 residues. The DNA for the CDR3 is TGTGCCAGCAGCCCGAGTATGGGTAGCGGGAGATCGTTGGGGCAGTTCTTC. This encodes CASSPSMGSGRSLGQFF.

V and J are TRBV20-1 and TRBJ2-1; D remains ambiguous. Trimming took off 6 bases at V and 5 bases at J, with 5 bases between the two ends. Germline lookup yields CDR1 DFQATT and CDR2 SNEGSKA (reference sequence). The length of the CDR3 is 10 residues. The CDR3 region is CSAKDNEQFF. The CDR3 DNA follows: TGCAGTGCCAAAGACAATGAGCAGTTCTTC.

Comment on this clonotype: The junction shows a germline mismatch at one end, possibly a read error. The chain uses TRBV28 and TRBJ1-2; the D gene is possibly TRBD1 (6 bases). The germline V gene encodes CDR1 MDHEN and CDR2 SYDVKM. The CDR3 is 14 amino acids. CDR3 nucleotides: TGTGCCGGCAGCGGGACACCTCCTGACTATGGCTACACCTTC. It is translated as CAGSGTPPDYGYTF.

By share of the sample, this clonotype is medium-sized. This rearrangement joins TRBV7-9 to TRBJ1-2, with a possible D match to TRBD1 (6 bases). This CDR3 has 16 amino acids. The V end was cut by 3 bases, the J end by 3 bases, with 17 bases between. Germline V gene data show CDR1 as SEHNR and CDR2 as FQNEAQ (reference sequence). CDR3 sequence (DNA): TGTGCCAGCAGCTTCTCAGGGTACAGGGCGGACTATGGCTACACCTTC. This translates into CASSFSGYRADYGYTF.

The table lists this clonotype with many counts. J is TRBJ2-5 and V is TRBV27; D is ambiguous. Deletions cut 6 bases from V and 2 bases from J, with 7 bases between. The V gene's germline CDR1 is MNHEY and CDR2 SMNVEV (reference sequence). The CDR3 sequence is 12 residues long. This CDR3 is CASSHPQETQYF. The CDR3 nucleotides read TGTGCCAGCAGCCATCCACAAGAGACCCAGTACTTC.

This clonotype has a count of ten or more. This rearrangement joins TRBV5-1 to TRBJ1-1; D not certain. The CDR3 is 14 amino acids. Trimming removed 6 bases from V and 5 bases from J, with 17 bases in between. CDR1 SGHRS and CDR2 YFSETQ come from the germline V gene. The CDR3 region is CASTFGVEGTEAFF. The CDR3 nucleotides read TGCGCCAGCACGTTCGGGGTCGAGGGAACTGAAGCTTTCTTT.

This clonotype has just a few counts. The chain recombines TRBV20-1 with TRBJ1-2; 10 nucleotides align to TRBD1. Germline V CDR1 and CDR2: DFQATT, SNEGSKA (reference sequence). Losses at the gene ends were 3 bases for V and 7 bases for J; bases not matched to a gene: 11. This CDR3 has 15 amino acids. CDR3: CSARLRDRGLSGYTF. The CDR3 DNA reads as TGCAGTGCTAGGTTACGGGACAGGGGATTGAGTGGCTACACCTTC.

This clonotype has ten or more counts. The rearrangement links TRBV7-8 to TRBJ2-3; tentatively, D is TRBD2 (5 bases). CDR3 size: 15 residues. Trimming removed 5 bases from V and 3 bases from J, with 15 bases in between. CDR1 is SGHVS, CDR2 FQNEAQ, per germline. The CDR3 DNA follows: TGTGCCAGCAGCGACGCAGAGGGCCGGACAGATACGCAGTATTTT. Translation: CASSDAEGRTDTQYF.

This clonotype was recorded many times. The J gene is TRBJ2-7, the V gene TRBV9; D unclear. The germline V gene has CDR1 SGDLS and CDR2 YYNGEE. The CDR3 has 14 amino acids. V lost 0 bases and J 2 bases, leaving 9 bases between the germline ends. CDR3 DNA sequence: TGTGCCAGCAGCGTAGGTGCCGGTCCCTACGAGCAGTACTTC. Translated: CASSVGAGPYEQYF.

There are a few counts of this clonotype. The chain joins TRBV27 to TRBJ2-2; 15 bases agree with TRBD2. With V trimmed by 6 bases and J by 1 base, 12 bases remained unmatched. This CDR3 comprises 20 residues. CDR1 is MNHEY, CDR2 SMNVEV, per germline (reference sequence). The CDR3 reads CASSSLPGLAGGMNTGELFF. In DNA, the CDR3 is TGTGCCAGCAGCTCACTCCCGGGACTAGCGGGAGGCATGAACACCGGGGAGCTGTTTTTT.

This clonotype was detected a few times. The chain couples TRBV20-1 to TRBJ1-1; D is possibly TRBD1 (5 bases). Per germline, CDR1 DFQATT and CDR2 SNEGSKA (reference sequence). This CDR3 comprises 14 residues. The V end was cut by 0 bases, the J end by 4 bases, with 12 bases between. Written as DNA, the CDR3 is TGCAGTGCTAGAGACCTCAGGGCGTCCACTGAAGCTTTCTTT. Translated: CSARDLRASTEAFF.